This T cell receptor (beta chain) comes out of a study of blood T cell repertoires in COVID-19. Study information: T cells, B-cell-depleted T cells, or PBMCs provided the cDNA or gDNA that served as material.

V was shortened by 1 base and J by 5 bases, with 11 bases between the two germline ends. Germline CDR1 SGHAT, CDR2 FQNNGV. The CDR3 loop spans 15 amino acids. This table comes from immunoSEQ multiplex PCR, and its TCRdb copy is limited to in-frame clones, with some not included. The profile shows approximately 390,000 clones, roughly 86% of them singletons. Patients in Seattle were enrolled during active infection, then followed longitudinally. The clonotype was recovered from a woman in her sixties or seventies with COVID-19, enrolled during active disease. The chain uses TRBV11-2 and TRBJ2-2; TRBD2 might be the D (6 bases). Sample: peripheral blood. This CDR3 is CASSLVGLRTGELFF. In nucleotides, the CDR3 is TGTGCCAGCAGCTTAGTTGGACTACGTACCGGGGAGCTGTTTTTT. Together with reference TRBV11-2 and TRBJ2-2, the CDR3 gives the full variable domain: EAGVAQSPRYKIIEKRQSVAFWCNPISGHATLYWYQQILGQGPKLLIQFQNNGVVDDSQLPKDRFSAERLKGVDSTLKIQPAKLEDSAVYLCASSLVGLRTGELFFGEGSRLTVL.